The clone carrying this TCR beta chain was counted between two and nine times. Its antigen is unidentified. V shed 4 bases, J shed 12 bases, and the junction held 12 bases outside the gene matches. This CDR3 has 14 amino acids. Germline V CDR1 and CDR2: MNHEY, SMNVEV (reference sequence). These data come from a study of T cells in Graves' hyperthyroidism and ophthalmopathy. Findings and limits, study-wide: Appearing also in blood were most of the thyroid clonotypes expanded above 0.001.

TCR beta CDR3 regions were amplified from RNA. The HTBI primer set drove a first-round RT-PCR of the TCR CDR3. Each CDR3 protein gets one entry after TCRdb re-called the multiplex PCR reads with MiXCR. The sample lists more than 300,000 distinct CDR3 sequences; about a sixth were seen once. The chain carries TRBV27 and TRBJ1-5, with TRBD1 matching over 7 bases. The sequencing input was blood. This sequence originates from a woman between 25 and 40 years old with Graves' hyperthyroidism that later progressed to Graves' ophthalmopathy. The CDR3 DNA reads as TGTGCCAGCAGTTCCAGCCGGGACAGTCCTTTCCAGCATTTT. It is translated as CASSSSRDSPFQHF.